The 28 T cell receptor beta chains presented below share a single source sample, sequenced in a study of T cells in Graves' hyperthyroidism and ophthalmopathy. TCR beta CDR3 region amplification was performed from RNA transcripts. First-round RT-PCR targeting the TCR CDR3 was performed with the HTBI primer set. Each CDR3 protein is one row after TCRdb ran MiXCR on the multiplex PCR reads. In the table there are approximately 640,000 distinct CDR3 sequences, 17% of which are singletons. The specimen sequenced was blood. These receptors originate from a man aged 50-59 years with Graves' hyperthyroidism.

V is TRBV20-1 and J is TRBJ2-1; 13 bases are a match to TRBD2. The germline gives CDR1 DFQATT, CDR2 SNEGSKA (reference sequence). This CDR3 has 17 residues. V trimming: 2 bases; J trimming: 3 bases; junction bases outside the gene matches: 7. The CDR3 nucleotides are TGCAGTGCTAGAACACCGCGGACTAGCGGGGGCTACAATGAGCAGTTCTTC. This sequence encodes CSARTPRTSGGYNEQFF.

This clonotype was observed at least ten times. This chain uses TRBV19 with TRBJ1-1; D not certain. The CDR3 runs to 14 residues. Germline assignment: CDR1 LNHDA and CDR2 SQIVND (reference sequence). V was pared by 5 bases and J by 3 bases, with 13 bases between. CDR3 sequence reads: CASSYVSEYTEAFF. CDR3 sequence (DNA): TGTGCCAGTAGTTACGTTTCGGAGTACACTGAAGCTTTCTTT.

The V call is TRBV27, the J call TRBJ2-7, with D tentatively TRBD2 (6 bases). This CDR3 is built from 16 residues. Germline CDR1 MNHEY, CDR2 SMNVEV (reference sequence). V was clipped by 5 bases and J by 2 bases, with 19 bases between them. CDR3 amino acids: CASSRGSEALTYEQYF. The DNA of the CDR3 is TGTGCCAGCAGTCGGGGGAGTGAGGCCCTTACCTACGAGCAGTACTTC.

This clonotype was counted at least ten times. This chain connects TRBV27 to TRBJ2-1; perhaps TRBD1 as D (5 bases). The germline V gene has CDR1 MNHEY and CDR2 SMNVEV (reference sequence). CDR3 size: 12 residues. Trimming took off 6 bases at V and 6 bases at J, with 9 bases between the two ends. The CDR3 spells CASRNRFNEQFF. CDR3 coding DNA: TGTGCCAGCAGGAACAGGTTCAATGAGCAGTTCTTC.

This clonotype turned up a few times. J is TRBJ2-2 and V is TRBV10-3; D could derive from TRBD1 or TRBD2 (5 bases each). Looked up from germline, CDR1 is ENHRY and CDR2 is SYGVKD. V lost 2 bases, J lost 4 bases, and 14 bases lay in between. This CDR3 spans 16 amino acids. The CDR3 spells CAISEGTAKVTGELFF. CDR3 DNA: TGTGCCATCAGTGAGGGGACGGCGAAGGTCACCGGGGAGCTGTTTTTT.

The chain has TRBV28 and TRBJ2-5; 9 positions agree with TRBD1. V dropped 6 bases and J dropped 0; count of bases not matched to a gene: 14. CDR1 is MDHEN and CDR2 is SYDVKM in the germline V gene. The CDR3 loop spans 18 amino acids. The CDR3: CASSKRTDRGIDQETQYF. The CDR3 DNA sequence: TGTGCCAGCAGCAAAAGGACAGACAGGGGGATAGACCAAGAGACCCAGTACTTC.

The rearrangement joins TRBV7-9 to TRBJ2-7; 8 bases align to TRBD1. Germline CDR1 and CDR2: SEHNR and FQNEAQ (reference sequence). Trimming at V came to 3 bases and at J to 6 bases, leaving 13 bases not matched to a gene. CDR3 size: 16 residues. The CDR3 DNA follows: TGTGCCAGCAGCTTTCTTCCAGGACAGGGTATTCTCGAGCAGTACTTC. Its protein product is CASSFLPGQGILEQYF.

The rearrangement links TRBV25-1 to TRBJ1-4; no reliable D call. V lost 1 base, J lost 1 base, and 7 bases lay in between. The CDR3 has 15 amino acids. Germline CDR1 and CDR2: MGHDK and SYGVNS. CDR3: CASSELCETNEKLFF. The CDR3 DNA reads TGTGCCAGCAGTGAATTATGCGAAACTAATGAAAAACTGTTTTTT. Full variable domain (missing parts from reference TRBV25-1 and TRBJ1-4): EADIYQTPRYLVIGTGKKITLECSQTMGHDKMYWYQQDPGMELHLIHYSYGVNSTEKGDLSSESTVSRIRTEHFPLTLESARPSHTSQYLCASSELCETNEKLFFGSGTQLSVL.

This clonotype came up many times. The CDR3 protein is CASIFLGTQYF. CDR3 nucleotides: TGTGCCAGCATCTTCTTGGGGACCCAGTACTTC. This chain joins TRBV28 and TRBJ2-5; D not certain. CDR1 is MDHEN, CDR2 SYDVKM, per germline. CDR3 length equals 11 residues. The V gene lost 7 bases and the J gene lost 7 bases, with 10 bases spanning the gap.

This clonotype has ten or more counts. CDR3 DNA: TGTGCCAGCAGCTTAGTATCCCGAAACACCATATATTTT. Its translation: CASSLVSRNTIYF. This chain links TRBV11-2 with TRBJ1-3; D is unresolved. Trimming took off 1 base at V and 5 bases at J, with 6 bases between the two ends. CDR3 length: 13 residues. Germline CDR1 and CDR2: SGHAT and FQNNGV.

This chain connects TRBV30 to TRBJ1-1; TRBD1 matches 8 bases. Germline CDR1 is GTSNPN and CDR2 is SVGIG (reference sequence). J gave up 1 base and V 4 bases, and 5 bases lay outside the gene matches. The length of the CDR3 is 14 residues. For the CDR3, the DNA is TGTGCCTGGAACCCCGGACAGGGGAACACTGAAGCTTTCTTT. As protein: CAWNPGQGNTEAFF.

This clonotype has a count of ten or more. The chain couples TRBV7-9 to TRBJ2-3, with D tentatively TRBD1 or TRBD2 (5 bases each). The CDR3 is 16 amino acids. Trimming removed 5 bases at V and 0 bases at J, with 15 bases between. CDR1 and CDR2 from the germline V gene are SEHNR and FQNEAQ (reference sequence). DNA of the CDR3: TGTGCCAGCAGCGGGGGTCGGAAAATTAGCACAGATACGCAGTATTTT. Translation gives CASSGGRKISTDTQYF. Drawing the rest from reference TRBV7-9 and TRBJ2-3, the complete variable domain is DTGVSQNPRHKITKRGQNVTFRCDPISEHNRLYWYRQTLGQGPEFLTYFQNEAQLEKSRLLSDRFSAERPKGSFSTLEIQRTEQGDSAMYLCASSGGRKISTDTQYFGPGTRLTVL.

This clonotype was observed a few times. The V call is TRBV6-5, the J call TRBJ2-5; 13 bases agree with TRBD2. V lost 2 bases, J lost 2 bases, and 5 bases stayed unmatched. Germline CDR1 is MNHEY and CDR2 is SVGAGI. The CDR3 is 17 residues long. The CDR3: CASSYDGTSGTQETQYF. The CDR3 DNA reads TGTGCCAGCAGTTACGACGGGACTAGCGGGACACAAGAGACCCAGTACTTC.

This clonotype showed up many times. V gene TRBV2 combines with J gene TRBJ2-1, with 7 bases aligning to TRBD2. V dropped 5 bases and J dropped 8; count of bases not matched to a gene: 9. Germline assignment: CDR1 SNHLY and CDR2 FYNNEI. This CDR3 region has 14 residues. The CDR3 region is CASSPAGALDEQFF. DNA for the CDR3: TGTGCCAGCAGTCCCGCGGGAGCCTTGGATGAGCAGTTCTTC.

This clonotype was seen just once. This sequence may be a read error, since a much larger clone differs from it by one base. V is TRBV12-3 or TRBV12-4 and J is TRBJ1-3, with unresolved D. The V gene lost 5 bases and the J gene lost 4 bases, with 12 bases spanning the gap. The CDR3 runs to 14 residues. In DNA, the CDR3 is TGTGCCAGCAGTATAGGGCTGGCGGGAAACACCATATATTTT. It yields the protein CASSIGLAGNTIYF.

This clonotype was seen many times. The chain carries TRBV29-1 and TRBJ2-6, with D unclear. CDR3 length: 16 amino acids. Trimming took 3 bases from V and 1 from J, leaving 13 bases between them. CDR1 is SQVTM and CDR2 is ANQGSEA in the germline V gene. The CDR3 region has the DNA TGCAGCGTTGAGTGGGCTTTAAGATCTGGGGCCAACGTCCTGACTTTC. Amino acids: CSVEWALRSGANVLTF.

This clonotype was seen a handful of times. The CDR3 region has the DNA TGTGCCAGCAGCCAAGATTCTAGCGGACCGAACACCGGGGAGCTGTTTTTT. Amino acids: CASSQDSSGPNTGELFF. The chain couples TRBV3-1 to TRBJ2-2; 7 nucleotides align to TRBD2. V shed 0 bases and J 0 bases; nucleotides not matched to a gene: 4. The CDR3 is made up of 17 amino acids. Germline V gene data show CDR1 as LGHDT and CDR2 as YNNKEL (reference sequence).

This clonotype was observed many times. The rearrangement links TRBV6-1 to TRBJ2-7; the D gene is possibly TRBD1 (7 bases). CDR1 and CDR2 from the germline V gene are MNHNS and SASEGT. V lost 5 bases and J 8 bases, leaving 22 bases between the germline ends. This CDR3 contains 15 residues. CDR3: CASSQSILRGDKQYF. Written as DNA, the CDR3 is TGTGCCAGCAGTCAATCAATCCTCAGGGGGGACAAGCAGTACTTC.

This clonotype was seen ten or more times. The chain uses TRBV3-1 and TRBJ1-1, with D unclear. Germline values: CDR1 LGHDT, CDR2 YNNKEL (reference sequence). Trimming pared 6 bases from V and 5 bases from J, leaving 16 bases between. CDR3 length: 14 amino acids. This CDR3 is CASRVGPGGTEAFF. CDR3 in DNA: TGTGCCAGCAGAGTCGGACCTGGTGGTACTGAAGCTTTCTTT.

This clonotype was detected many times. This chain links TRBV18 with TRBJ2-1; D is ambiguous. Germline V gives CDR1 KGHSH, CDR2 LQKENI. V was pared by 3 bases and J by 9 bases, with 12 bases between. The CDR3 consists of 13 residues. The CDR3 region has the DNA TGTGCCAGCTCACCGGGCCCGTCTAGTGAGCAGTTCTTC. Its protein product is CASSPGPSSEQFF.

This clonotype has a handful of counts. This chain links TRBV27 with TRBJ2-7; D possibly corresponds to TRBD2 (5 bases). Germline V gene data show CDR1 as MNHEY and CDR2 as SMNVEV (reference sequence). V lost 6 bases, J lost 4 bases, and 16 bases lay in between. The CDR3 extends over 14 amino acids. In DNA, the CDR3 is TGTGCCAGCAGGAGGGTGCGTGAAGTGTACGAGCAGTACTTC. This encodes CASRRVREVYEQYF.

Only a few counts were recorded for this clonotype. The J gene is TRBJ1-1, the V gene TRBV29-1; TRBD1 matches at 8 bases. The CDR3 consists of 13 residues. V shed 1 base and J 4 bases; nucleotides not matched to a gene: 2. Germline-derived CDR1 and CDR2 are SQVTM and ANQGSEA. The CDR3 here is CSVEATGGTEAFF. The CDR3 DNA sequence: TGCAGCGTTGAAGCCACAGGGGGCACTGAAGCTTTCTTT.

This clonotype was seen ten or more times. The V and J genes are TRBV10-3 and TRBJ1-1; D possibly corresponds to TRBD1 (5 bases). Trimming shortened V by 8 bases and J by 6 bases, and 13 bases separated the two germline ends. Germline V lookup: CDR1 ENHRY, CDR2 SYGVKD. The CDR3 has 12 amino acids. CDR3 in amino acids: CAIGGGVAEAFF. The CDR3 coding sequence is TGTGCCATCGGGGGAGGGGTAGCTGAAGCTTTCTTT.

This clonotype came up many times. This chain connects TRBV3-1 to TRBJ2-7; the match to TRBD2 covers 13 bases. V lost 4 bases and J lost 2; bases outside the gene matches: 5. This CDR3 has 16 amino acids. Germline V gene lookup returns CDR1 LGHDT and CDR2 YNNKEL (reference sequence). The CDR3 loop is CASSLWTSGSAYEQYF. For the CDR3, the DNA is TGTGCCAGCAGCCTATGGACTAGCGGGAGCGCCTACGAGCAGTACTTC.

This clonotype was counted ten times or more. The chain links TRBV2 to TRBJ2-1; 10 nucleotides agree with TRBD2. CDR3 length equals 16 residues. J gave up 5 bases and V 4 bases, and 8 bases lay outside the gene matches. The germline V gene has CDR1 SNHLY and CDR2 FYNNEI. CDR3 nucleotides: TGTGCCAGCAGTGGGTATGGGACTAGCGCGGACAATGAGCAGTTCTTC. Amino acids: CASSGYGTSADNEQFF.

The J gene is TRBJ1-4, the V gene TRBV15; D gene uncertain. In germline, CDR1 is LNHNV, CDR2 YYDKDF (reference sequence). The CDR3 extends over 14 amino acids. V gave up 0 bases and J gave up 8 bases, with 10 bases separating them. The CDR3 coding sequence is TGTGCCACCAGCAGAGATCCTTCTGGGGAAAAACTGTTTTTT. This translates into CATSRDPSGEKLFF.

This clonotype has a count of ten or more. V gene TRBV2 combines with J gene TRBJ2-4; D is possibly TRBD1 or TRBD2 (6 bases each). The germline CDR1 and CDR2 sequences are SNHLY and FYNNEI. With 5 bases removed from V and 0 bases from J, the gap between germline ends came to 14 bases. The CDR3 has 16 residues. CDR3 sequence: CASSSEQGGAKNIQYF. CDR3 nucleotides: TGTGCCAGCAGTTCGGAACAGGGAGGAGCCAAAAACATTCAGTACTTC.

This clonotype was observed a handful of times. Sequence at one end of the junction differs from germline and may be a read error. CDR3 loop: CASSLRAQGSGRDF. CDR3 coding DNA: TGTGCCAGCAGTTTACGCGCCCAAGGGTCGGGTAGGGACTTC. The rearrangement links TRBV28 to TRBJ2-5, with D unclear. The CDR3 runs 14 residues. CDR1 is MDHEN, CDR2 SYDVKM, per germline. Using reference TRBV28 and TRBJ2-5 for the parts outside the CDR3, the full variable domain is DVKVTQSSRYLVKRTGEKVFLECVQDMDHENMFWYRQDPGLGLRLIYFSYDVKMKEKGDIPEGYSVSREKKERFSLILESASTNQTSMYLCASSLRAQGSGRDFGPGTRLLVL.